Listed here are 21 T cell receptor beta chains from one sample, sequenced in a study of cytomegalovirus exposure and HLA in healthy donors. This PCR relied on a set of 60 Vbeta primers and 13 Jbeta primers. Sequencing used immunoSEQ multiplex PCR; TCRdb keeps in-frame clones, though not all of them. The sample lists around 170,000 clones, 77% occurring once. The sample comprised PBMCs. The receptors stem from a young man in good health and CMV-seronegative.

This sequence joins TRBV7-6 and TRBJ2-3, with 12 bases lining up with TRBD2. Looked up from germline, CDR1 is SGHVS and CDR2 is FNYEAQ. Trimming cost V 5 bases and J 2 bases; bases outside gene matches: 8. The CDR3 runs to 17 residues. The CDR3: CASSLQTSGGLTDTQYF. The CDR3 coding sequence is TGTGCCAGCAGCCTCCAGACTAGCGGGGGTCTCACAGATACGCAGTATTTT. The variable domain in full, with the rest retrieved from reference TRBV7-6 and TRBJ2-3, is GAGVSQSPRYKVTKRGQDVALRCDPISGHVSLYWYRQALGQGPEFLTYFNYEAQQDKSGLPNDRFSAERPEGSISTLTIQRTEQRDSAMYRCASSLQTSGGLTDTQYFGPGTRLTVL.

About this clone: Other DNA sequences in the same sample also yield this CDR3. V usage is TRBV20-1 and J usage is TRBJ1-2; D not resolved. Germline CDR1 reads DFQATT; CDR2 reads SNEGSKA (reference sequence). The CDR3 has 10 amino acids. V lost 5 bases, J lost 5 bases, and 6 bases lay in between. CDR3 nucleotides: TGCAGTGCTTCGGGATATGGCTACACCTTC. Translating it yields CSASGYGYTF.

This CDR3 is CAISGGSTYEQYF. CDR3 in DNA: TGTGCCATCAGTGGCGGGAGTACCTACGAGCAGTACTTC. The chain is built from TRBV10-3 and TRBJ2-7, with 7 positions matching TRBD2. The CDR3 is made up of 13 amino acids. After removal of 4 bases from V and 2 bases from J, the junction contained 2 bases not matched to a gene. The germline V gene has CDR1 ENHRY and CDR2 SYGVKD.

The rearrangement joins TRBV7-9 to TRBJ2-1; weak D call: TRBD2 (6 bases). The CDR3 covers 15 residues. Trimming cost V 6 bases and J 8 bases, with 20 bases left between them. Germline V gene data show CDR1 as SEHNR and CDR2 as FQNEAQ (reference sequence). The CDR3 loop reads CASRPAAGRIDEQFF. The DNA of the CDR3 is TGTGCCAGCAGACCCGCTGCAGGGAGGATTGATGAGCAGTTCTTC. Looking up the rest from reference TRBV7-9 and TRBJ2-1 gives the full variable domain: DTGVSQNPRHKITKRGQNVTFRCDPISEHNRLYWYRQTLGQGPEFLTYFQNEAQLEKSRLLSDRFSAERPKGSFSTLEIQRTEQGDSAMYLCASRPAAGRIDEQFFGPGTRLTVL.

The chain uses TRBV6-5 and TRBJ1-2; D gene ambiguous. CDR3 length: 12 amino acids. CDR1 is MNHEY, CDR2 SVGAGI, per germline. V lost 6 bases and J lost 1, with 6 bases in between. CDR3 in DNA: TGTGCCAGCAGCCGGAGTAACTATGGCTACACCTTC. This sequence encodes CASSRSNYGYTF.

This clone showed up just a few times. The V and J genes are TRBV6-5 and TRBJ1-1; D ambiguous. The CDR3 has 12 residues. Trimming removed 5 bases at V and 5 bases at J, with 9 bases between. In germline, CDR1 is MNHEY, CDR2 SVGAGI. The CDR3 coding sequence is TGTGCCAGCAGTAGCGTAGCGACTGAAGCTTTCTTT. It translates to CASSSVATEAFF.

The CDR3 loop is CASSQGQGVYNEQFF. CDR3 in DNA: TGTGCCAGCAGCCAGGGACAGGGGGTATACAATGAGCAGTTCTTC. This sequence joins TRBV7-3 and TRBJ2-1; 11 nucleotides match TRBD1. The CDR3 runs to 15 residues. V shed 5 bases and J 4 bases; nucleotides not matched to a gene: 4. From germline, CDR1 is SGHTA and CDR2 FQGTGA.

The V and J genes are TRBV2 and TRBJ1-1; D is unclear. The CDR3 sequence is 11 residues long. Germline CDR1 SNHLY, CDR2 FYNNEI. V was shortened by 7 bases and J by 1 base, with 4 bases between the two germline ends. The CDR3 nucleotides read TGTGCCAGCATGCGGAACACTGAAGCTTTCTTT. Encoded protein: CASMRNTEAFF.

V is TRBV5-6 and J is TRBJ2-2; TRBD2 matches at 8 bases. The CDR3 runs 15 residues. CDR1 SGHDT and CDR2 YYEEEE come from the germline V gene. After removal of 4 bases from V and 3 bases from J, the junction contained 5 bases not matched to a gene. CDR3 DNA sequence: TGTGCCAGCAGCCCCCAGCGGGAGCACACCGGGGAGCTGTTTTTT. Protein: CASSPQREHTGELFF.

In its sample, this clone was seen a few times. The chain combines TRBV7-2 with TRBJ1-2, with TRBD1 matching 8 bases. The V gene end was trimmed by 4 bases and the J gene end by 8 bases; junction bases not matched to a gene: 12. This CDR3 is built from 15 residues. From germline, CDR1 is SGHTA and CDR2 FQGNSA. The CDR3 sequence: CASSWSTGAIVGYTF. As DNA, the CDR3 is TGTGCCAGCAGCTGGTCGACAGGGGCTATTGTCGGCTACACCTTC. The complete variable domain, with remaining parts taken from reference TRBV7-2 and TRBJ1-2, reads GAGVSQSPSNKVTEKGKDVELRCDPISGHTALYWYRQSLGQGLEFLIYFQGNSAPDKSGLPSDRFSAERTGGSVSTLTIQRTQQEDSAVYLCASSWSTGAIVGYTFGSGTRLTVV.

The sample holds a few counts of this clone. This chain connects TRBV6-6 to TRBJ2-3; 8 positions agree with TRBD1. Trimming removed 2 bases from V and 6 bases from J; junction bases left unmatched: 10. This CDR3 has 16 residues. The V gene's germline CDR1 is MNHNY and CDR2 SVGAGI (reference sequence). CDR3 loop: CASSYSTRTGMDTQYF. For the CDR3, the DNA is TGTGCCAGCAGTTACAGCACTAGGACAGGGATGGATACGCAGTATTTT.

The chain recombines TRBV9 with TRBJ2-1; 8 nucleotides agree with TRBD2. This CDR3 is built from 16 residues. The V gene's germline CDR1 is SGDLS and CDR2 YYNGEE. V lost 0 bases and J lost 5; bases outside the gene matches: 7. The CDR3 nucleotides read TGTGCCAGCAGCGTAGGGGGACGGGGGGGCGACAATGAGCAGTTCTTC. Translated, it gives CASSVGGRGGDNEQFF. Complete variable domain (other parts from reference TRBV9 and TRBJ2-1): DSGVTQTPKHLITATGQRVTLRCSPRSGDLSVYWYQQSLDQGLQFLIQYYNGEERAKGNILERFSAQQFPDLHSELNLSSLELGDSALYFCASSVGGRGGDNEQFFGPGTRLTVL.

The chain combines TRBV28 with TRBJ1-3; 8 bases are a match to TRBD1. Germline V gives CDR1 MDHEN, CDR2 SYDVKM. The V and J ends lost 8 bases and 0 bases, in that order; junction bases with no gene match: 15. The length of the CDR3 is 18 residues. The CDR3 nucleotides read TGTGCCAGCGGAAACCGGGACAGGACGTACCTCTCTGGAAACACCATATATTTT. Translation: CASGNRDRTYLSGNTIYF.

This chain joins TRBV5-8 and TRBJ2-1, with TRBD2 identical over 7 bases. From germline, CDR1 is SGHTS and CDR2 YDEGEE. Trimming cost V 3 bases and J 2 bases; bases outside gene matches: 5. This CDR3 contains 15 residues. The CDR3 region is CASSSTGTTYNEQFF. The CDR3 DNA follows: TGTGCCAGCAGCTCGACCGGGACTACCTACAATGAGCAGTTCTTC.

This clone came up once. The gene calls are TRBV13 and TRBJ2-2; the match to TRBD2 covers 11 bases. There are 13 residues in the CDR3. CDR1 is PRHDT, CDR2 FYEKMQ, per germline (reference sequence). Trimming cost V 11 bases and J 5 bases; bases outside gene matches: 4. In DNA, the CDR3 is TGTGCCGGGGGACTAGCGGAAACCGGGGAGCTGTTTTTT. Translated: CAGGLAETGELFF.

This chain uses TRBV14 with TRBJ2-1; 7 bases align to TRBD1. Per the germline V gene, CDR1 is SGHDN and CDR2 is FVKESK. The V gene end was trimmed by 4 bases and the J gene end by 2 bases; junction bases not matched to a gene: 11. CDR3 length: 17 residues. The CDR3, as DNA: TGTGCCAGCAGCCCTCCTCGCCGGGACAGTACCTACAATGAGCAGTTCTTC. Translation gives CASSPPRRDSTYNEQFF.

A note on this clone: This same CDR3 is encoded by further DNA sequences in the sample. The CDR3 sequence: CASNTFPGPGGSPLHF. The CDR3 bases are TGTGCCAGCAATACCTTTCCGGGCCCGGGGGGTTCACCCCTCCACTTT. The gene calls are TRBV9 and TRBJ1-6, with D maybe TRBD1 (5 bases). Trimming pared 6 bases from V and 9 bases from J, leaving 22 bases between. Germline CDR1 and CDR2: SGDLS and YYNGEE. This CDR3 has 16 amino acids.

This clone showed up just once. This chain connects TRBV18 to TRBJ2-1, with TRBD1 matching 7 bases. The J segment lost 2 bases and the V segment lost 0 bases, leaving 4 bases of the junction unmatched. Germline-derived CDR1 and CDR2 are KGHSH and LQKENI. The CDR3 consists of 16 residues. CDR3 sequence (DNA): TGTGCCAGCTCACCACCAGGGGGCGCTACCTACAATGAGCAGTTCTTC. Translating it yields CASSPPGGATYNEQFF. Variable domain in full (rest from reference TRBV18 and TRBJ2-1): NAGVMQNPRHLVRRRGQEARLRCSPMKGHSHVYWYRQLPEEGLKFMVYLQKENIIDESGMPKERFSAEFPKEGPSILRIQQVVRGDSAAYFCASSPPGGATYNEQFFGPGTRLTVL.

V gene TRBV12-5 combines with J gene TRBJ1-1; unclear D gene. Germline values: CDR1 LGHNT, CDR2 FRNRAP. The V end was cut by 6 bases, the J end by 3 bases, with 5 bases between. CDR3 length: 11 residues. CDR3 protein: CASGSDTEAFF. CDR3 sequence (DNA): TGTGCTAGTGGCTCCGACACTGAAGCTTTCTTT. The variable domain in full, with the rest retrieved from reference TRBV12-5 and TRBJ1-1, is DARVTQTPRHKVTEMGQEVTMRCQPILGHNTVFWYRQTMMQGLELLAYFRNRAPLDDSGMPKDRFSAEMPDATLATLKIQPSEPRDSAVYFCASGSDTEAFFGQGTRLTVV.

CDR3 bases: TGCGCCAGCAGCCAAGAGGTGGGCGGGAGGGCCTCCGAGCAGTACTTC. Translating gives CASSQEVGGRASEQYF. The rearrangement uses TRBV4-3 and TRBJ2-7; TRBD2 aligns across 9 bases. In germline, CDR1 is LGHNA, CDR2 YSLEER. The CDR3 is 16 amino acids. Germline trimming cut 0 bases from V and 6 bases from J; bases unmatched to any gene: 9.

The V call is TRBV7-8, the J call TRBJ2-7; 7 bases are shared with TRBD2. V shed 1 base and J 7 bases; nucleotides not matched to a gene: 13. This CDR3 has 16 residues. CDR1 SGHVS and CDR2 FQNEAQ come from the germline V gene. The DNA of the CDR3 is TGTGCCAGCAGCTTAGTTCCGGGACTACCTATGGGAGAGCAGTACTTC. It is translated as CASSLVPGLPMGEQYF.